This TCR beta chain was identified in a study of shared clonotypes between healthy human individuals (TCRdb year 2020). Turning to the overall study: Three men and two women, aged 18 to 49 years, made up the cohort. For each donor, CD4 naive and CD4 memory were each run on three plates, CD8 naive on two plates, and CD8 memory on one plate. Libraries were prepared and TCR repertoires were sequenced by different laboratories using diverse techniques, in order to increase sequencing depth and limit assay-specific biases. To estimate repertoire size and how much clonotypes are shared between individuals, the study performed deep sequencing of blood TCR repertoires from five healthy adults. Each donor's leukapheresis produced roughly between roughly 0.94 and 9.5 billion PBMCs. General conclusions and limits of the study: Larger estimated clonotype richness was generally found for naive subsets than for memory subsets. Rarefaction of sorted-subset datasets indicated incomplete sequencing despite the large sequencing depth. Because the study included only a small number of donors, the genetic and exposure-history diversity represented was limited. Sampling was restricted to blood, and TCR repertoires in tissues likely differ from the TCR repertoires found in blood. Clonotypes shared by all four sorted-subset donors showed higher generation probabilities than non-shared clonotypes. When a handful of donors were compared, the shared fraction of clonotypes was about 5.5% for naive CD4, more than 3% for naive CD8, more than 2% for memory CD4, and less than 0.5% for memory CD8. Based on pairwise subsampling, the degree of clonotype sharing among donors was expected to be affected by sequencing depth.

Using the deep immunoSEQ assay, multiplex PCR amplified TCR CDR3 regions from genomic DNA. For each cell subset, the extracted genomic DNA was distributed evenly across all wells of several immunoSEQ 96-well plates, and each plate served as one replicate. For sorted subsets, approximately 210 ng of genomic DNA, equivalent to about 30,000 T cell genomes, went into each replicate PCR. The purified libraries were quantified using a Qubit 3.0 fluorometer, sized with a Bioanalyzer 2100, and then quantified again using the KAPA Library Quantification kit. Each immunoSEQ 96-well plate was sequenced on its own single-read 150-cycle Illumina NextSeq 550 flow cell. On the authors' methods: Because only junctional sequences without quality scores were contained in the immunoSEQ output, filtering matching that applied to full-length reads could not be performed. Sequences were annotated with PyIR, a Python wrapper for IgBLAST v1.9, using IMGT germline references to assign V/J genes and CDR3. Reads were removed for weak V/J assignments (E-value above 1e-6), missing CDR3, stop codons, out-of-frame junctions, or ambiguous translated residues. V3J clonotypes were defined as sequences sharing an identical inferred V gene, J gene, and CDR3 amino acid sequence. The percentage overlap between two repertoires was calculated by dividing the number of shared unique clonotypes by the size of the smaller repertoire. RTK rarefaction, the Chao1 estimator, and Recon v2.1 estimates of unobserved clonotypes were used to assess repertoire richness. For all TCRbeta clonotypes obtained by the gDNA method from a handful of donors, generation probabilities were computed with OLGA. TCRdb mirrors the immuneACCESS table, restricted to in-frame sequences. Some clones are absent from its copies; in checked studies, under half trace to an unresolved V gene, and the reason for the others is unknown. From that table come the V and J calls and clone size; the DNA was used to work out D and trimming. The sample table records 2 million to 3 million clones; approximately 92% of these occur just once. Around 0.14% of the sample goes to the ten largest clones.

The donors were healthy, HIV-negative adults who had no recently reported acute infections or vaccinations. Every donor was a Caucasian adult living in Nashville, Tennessee, USA. CD4+ T cells were enriched by magnetic negative selection; naive cells were then positively selected on CD45RA, and the negative fraction formed the memory subset. Blood was obtained by leukapheresis, after which PBMCs were separated by Ficoll-Histopaque density gradient centrifugation and cryopreserved in liquid nitrogen vapor phase. Analytical flow cytometry was used to check the purity and quantity of every magnetically sorted T cell population. Genomic DNA was isolated from each sorted fraction and quantified by UV absorbance on a Nanodrop 2000c. V loses 9 bases at its end and J loses 1 base; junction bases beyond the gene matches: 4. The CDR3 covers 13 residues, taking in both the cysteine and the phenylalanine. The DNA shown is the 39-base CDR3, in frame from base 1. CDR1 and CDR2 were assigned from the germline V gene as KGHSH and LQKENI.

Comment on this clone: This receptor's antigen is unknown. It has no much larger one-base neighbor in the sample; base qualities were not kept.

The clonotype was recovered from a young man in good health. The chain was built from TRBV18 and TRBJ2-3; 7 bases in the junction line up with TRBD2. Sequenced: naive CD4+ T cells sorted from blood. The cell subset or site label corresponds to: CD45RA+ positively selected. CDR3 protein: CASLAVRTDTQYF. In nucleotide form, the sequence is TGTGCCAGTCTAGCGGTTCGCACAGATACGCAGTATTTT.